The 23 T cell receptor beta chains presented below share a single source sample, sequenced in a study of CD8+CD57+ T cells in acquired aplastic anemia. Genomic DNA constituted the template upon which TCR beta VDJ and CDR3 profiling was performed. One entry per CDR3 protein results from TCRdb running MiXCR on the reads. This sample carries 150,000 to 200,000 distinct CDR3 sequences, about 64% of them seen once, and the ten largest clones take approximately 44%. Sample: sorted CD4+, CD8+, or CD8+CD57+ T cells (not recorded which) from PBMCs. Receptor source: a human donor with severe aplastic anemia or a healthy control (not recorded which).

There are a few counts of this clonotype. A junction boundary mismatches the germline segment, possibly from a read error. The genes are TRBV7-9 and TRBJ2-2; 10 positions agree with TRBD1. This CDR3 region has 11 residues. CDR1 is SEHNR and CDR2 is FQNEAQ in the germline V gene (reference sequence). The CDR3 DNA reads as TGTGCCAGCAGCAGGACAGGGGGGCTGTTTTTT. As protein: CASSRTGGLFF.

CDR3 sequence: CATSRDRILTGEQFF. Here the CDR3 DNA reads TGTGCCACCAGCAGAGATAGGATACTGACGGGTGAGCAGTTCTTC. The rearrangement joins TRBV15 to TRBJ2-1; no firm D call. V was pared by 0 bases and J by 9 bases, with 15 bases between. The CDR3 has 15 amino acids. From germline, CDR1 is LNHNV and CDR2 YYDKDF (reference sequence). Supplemented by reference TRBV15 and TRBJ2-1, the full variable domain reads DAMVIQNPRYQVTQFGKPVTLSCSQTLNHNVMYWYQQKSSQAPKLLFHYYDKDFNNEADTPDNFQSRRPNTSFCFLDIRSPGLGDTAMYLCATSRDRILTGEQFFGPGTRLTVL.

This clonotype was detected once. The CDR3 here is CATSSEQGFLTDEQFF. In nucleotides, the CDR3 is TGTGCCACCAGCAGTGAACAGGGTTTTCTTACTGATGAGCAGTTCTTC. The J gene is TRBJ2-1, the V gene TRBV15; the D gene is possibly TRBD1 (6 bases). The CDR3 covers 16 residues. Germline CDR1 LNHNV, CDR2 YYDKDF (reference sequence). V lost 3 bases, J lost 8 bases, and 20 bases lay in between. Variable domain in full (rest from reference TRBV15 and TRBJ2-1): DAMVIQNPRYQVTQFGKPVTLSCSQTLNHNVMYWYQQKSSQAPKLLFHYYDKDFNNEADTPDNFQSRRPNTSFCFLDIRSPGLGDTAMYLCATSSEQGFLTDEQFFGPGTRLTVL.

This clonotype appeared many times. The chain carries TRBV6-2 or TRBV6-3 and TRBJ2-3; the D is unclear. Germline V gene sequence: CDR1 MNHEY, CDR2 SVGEGT. The V end lost 0 bases, the J end lost 0 bases, and 13 bases lay between the germline ends. This CDR3 region has 17 residues. The DNA for the CDR3 is TGTGCCAGCAGTTACTCGGGCGAAGGGTACAGCACAGATACGCAGTATTTT. This sequence encodes CASSYSGEGYSTDTQYF.

This chain connects TRBV20-1 to TRBJ2-7; D gene unclear. CDR3 length: 15 residues. The V end was cut by 3 bases, the J end by 6 bases, with 21 bases between. Germline V gives CDR1 DFQATT, CDR2 SNEGSKA (reference sequence). CDR3 region: CSASSPNRPLVEQYF. The CDR3 DNA follows: TGCAGTGCTAGCTCGCCAAACCGCCCCTTAGTCGAGCAGTACTTC.

This CDR3 reads CASSRGPTPNYGYTF. The CDR3 DNA is TGTGCCAGCAGTCGCGGACCGACACCTAACTATGGCTACACCTTC. The chain couples TRBV6-6 to TRBJ1-2, with no clear D. The CDR3 length is 15 residues. Trimming shortened V by 5 bases and J by 0 bases, and 13 bases separated the two germline ends. Germline V CDR1 and CDR2: MNHNY, SVGAGI (reference sequence).

The chain uses TRBV20-1 and TRBJ1-4; D not resolved. Trimming pared 6 bases from V and 7 bases from J, leaving 12 bases between. This CDR3 has 12 residues. CDR1 is DFQATT, CDR2 SNEGSKA, per germline (reference sequence). The CDR3 DNA reads as TGCAGTGCGACCAGGAGGTCTGAAAAACTGTTTTTT. It yields the protein CSATRRSEKLFF.

The gene calls are TRBV12-3 or TRBV12-4 and TRBJ2-7; possible D gene TRBD2, 5 bases. The last part of the DNA fits TRBJ2-1 better; the J call may be wrong. CDR3 size: 16 residues. In DNA form, the CDR3 reads TGTGCCAGCAGACGTAGCGATTCTAGCTCCTACAATGAGCAGTTCTTC. This codes for CASRRSDSSSYNEQFF.

The CDR3 here is CASSLNVFGGSSTDTQYF. CDR3 nucleotides: TGTGCCAGCAGCTTAAATGTTTTCGGGGGGTCTAGCACAGATACGCAGTATTTT. V usage is TRBV7-3 and J usage is TRBJ2-3; 7 nucleotides line up with TRBD2. Trimming cost V 1 base and J 0 bases; bases outside gene matches: 10. In germline, CDR1 is SGHTA, CDR2 FQGTGA. This CDR3 has 18 amino acids.

This clonotype was detected only a few times. This chain links TRBV7-2 with TRBJ2-3; D not certain. Germline V gene lookup returns CDR1 SGHTA and CDR2 FQGNSA. CDR3 length equals 15 residues. Trimming stripped 1 base from V and 7 bases from J, with 15 bases between. The DNA of the CDR3 is TGTGCCAGCAGCTTAGGTGTGCTCCCCGCCTATACGCAGTATTTT. Translation: CASSLGVLPAYTQYF.

The rearrangement links TRBV24-1 to TRBJ1-1; no definite D call. CDR1 is KGHDR and CDR2 is SFDVKD in the germline V gene. Deletions cut 9 bases from V and 11 bases from J, with 15 bases between. The CDR3 runs 11 residues. CDR3 amino acids: CATERAGRAFF. CDR3 bases: TGTGCCACCGAGCGGGCTGGAAGGGCTTTCTTT.

V usage is TRBV5-4 and J usage is TRBJ2-7, with 10 bases that match TRBD2. The CDR3 is 16 amino acids. From germline, CDR1 is SGHNT and CDR2 YYREEE (reference sequence). V was pared by 2 bases and J by 5 bases, with 10 bases of the junction left unmatched. CDR3 nucleotides: TGTGCCAGCAGCTTAAAACTAGCGGGATGGGCCAACGAGCAGTACTTC. Its translation is CASSLKLAGWANEQYF.

The genes are TRBV12-3 or TRBV12-4 and TRBJ1-1; a possible D gene is TRBD1 (5 bases). Trimming pared 4 bases from V and 1 base from J, leaving 10 bases between. This CDR3 has 14 amino acids. CDR3 sequence: CASSSQAQNTEAFF. The CDR3 DNA follows: TGTGCCAGCAGTTCACAGGCCCAGAACACTGAAGCTTTCTTT.

This clonotype was picked up many times. The gene calls are TRBV5-5 and TRBJ1-1; D gene uncertain. Germline lookup yields CDR1 SGHKS and CDR2 YYEKEE (reference sequence). Trimming removed 5 bases from V and 1 base from J, with 3 bases in between. The CDR3 runs 11 residues. CDR3 protein: CASRRNTEAFF. The CDR3 bases are TGTGCCAGCAGGCGGAACACTGAAGCTTTCTTT.

The J gene is TRBJ2-2, the V gene TRBV5-6, with D possibly TRBD1 on 6 matching bases. Germline loops: CDR1 SGHDT, CDR2 YYEEEE. Trimming took off 1 base at V and 3 bases at J, with 16 bases between the two ends. This CDR3 is built from 17 residues. The CDR3 spells CASSLIRGTLYTGELFF. The CDR3 bases are TGTGCCAGCAGCTTGATCAGGGGCACTCTTTACACCGGGGAGCTGTTTTTT.

The chain couples TRBV19 to TRBJ1-5; D unclear. Trimming stripped 4 bases from V and 0 bases from J, with 7 bases between. CDR3 size: 14 residues. Germline V lookup: CDR1 LNHDA, CDR2 SQIVND (reference sequence). The CDR3 spells CASSTGFSNQPQHF. The CDR3 DNA reads as TGTGCCAGTAGTACGGGGTTTAGCAATCAGCCCCAGCATTTT.

This clonotype was seen repeatedly, ten times or more. V and J are TRBV14 and TRBJ1-3; D is unresolved. Trimming cost V 2 bases and J 0 bases, with 14 bases left between them. The CDR3 contains 17 residues. Germline CDR1 SGHDN, CDR2 FVKESK. For the CDR3, the DNA is TGTGCCAGCAGCCAATTTAGGCCGGTCTTCTCTGGAAACACCATATATTTT. Amino acid sequence: CASSQFRPVFSGNTIYF.

This clonotype was seen a few times. The genes are TRBV3-1 and TRBJ2-7; perhaps TRBD1 as D (5 bases). The germline V and J ends were trimmed by 2 bases and 0 bases, with 8 bases remaining between them. This CDR3 contains 14 residues. From germline, CDR1 is LGHDT and CDR2 YNNKEL (reference sequence). The CDR3 DNA follows: TGTGCCAGCAGCCAAATCACAGGCTCCTACGAGCAGTACTTC. Protein sequence: CASSQITGSYEQYF.

The rearrangement uses TRBV20-1 and TRBJ2-7; a possible D gene is TRBD2 (6 bases). This CDR3 contains 12 residues. V dropped 6 bases and J dropped 3 bases, with 12 bases sitting between them. CDR1 and CDR2 from the germline V gene are DFQATT and SNEGSKA (reference sequence). CDR3 nucleotides: TGCAGTGCACGGGCTAGCGACTACGAGCAGTACTTC. Protein: CSARASDYEQYF.

CDR3 nucleotides: TGTGCCAGCAGGGCGAGGGATCAGGGCTCACCCCTCCACTTT. Amino acid sequence: CASRARDQGSPLHF. The chain employs TRBV25-1 and TRBJ1-6; possibly TRBD1 for D (5 bases). V lost 6 bases and J 10 bases, leaving 16 bases between the germline ends. Germline values: CDR1 MGHDK, CDR2 SYGVNS. The CDR3 has 14 amino acids. The entire variable domain, with the rest obtained from reference TRBV25-1 and TRBJ1-6, is as follows: EADIYQTPRYLVIGTGKKITLECSQTMGHDKMYWYQQDPGMELHLIHYSYGVNSTEKGDLSSESTVSRIRTEHFPLTLESARPSHTSQYLCASRARDQGSPLHFGNGTRLTVT.

Ten or more counts support this clonotype. This chain connects TRBV20-1 to TRBJ2-7; no reliable D call. Trimming pared 4 bases from V and 0 bases from J, leaving 13 bases between. The CDR3 sequence is 14 residues long. The V gene's germline CDR1 is DFQATT and CDR2 SNEGSKA (reference sequence). CDR3 DNA sequence: TGCAGTGCTATAGAAAGTCCCGACTCCTACGAGCAGTACTTC. Residues: CSAIESPDSYEQYF.

The chain has TRBV19 and TRBJ1-2, with 8 bases that match TRBD1. Germline trimming cut 3 bases from V and 0 bases from J; bases unmatched to any gene: 9. Germline-derived CDR1 and CDR2 are LNHDA and SQIVND (reference sequence). This CDR3 has 17 residues. CDR3 amino acids: CASSMLGPGQANYGYTF. Written as DNA, the CDR3 is TGTGCCAGTAGTATGCTGGGACCGGGACAGGCTAACTATGGCTACACCTTC. The variable domain in full, completed from reference TRBV19 and TRBJ1-2, reads DGGITQSPKYLFRKEGQNVTLSCEQNLNHDAMYWYRQDPGQGLRLIYYSQIVNDFQKGDIAEGYSVSREKKESFPLTVTSAQKNPTAFYLCASSMLGPGQANYGYTFGSGTRLTVV.

CDR3 nucleotide sequence: TGTGCCATACGCTCCGTCGGGGATGAGCAGTTCTTC. Translation gives CAIRSVGDEQFF. The rearrangement joins TRBV10-3 to TRBJ2-1; a weak D match, TRBD2 (5 bases). The V and J ends lost 9 bases and 8 bases respectively, with 14 bases between them. The CDR3 runs 12 residues. Germline V gene sequence: CDR1 ENHRY, CDR2 SYGVKD.